This T cell receptor beta chain was captured by sequencing in a study of response to subunit inactivated influenza vaccine. The CDR3 totals 14 residues. V was trimmed by 6 bases and J by 3 bases, leaving 15 bases between them. Germline values: CDR1 SQVTM, CDR2 ANQGSEA. TCRdb passed the RT-PCR reads through MiXCR, listing each CDR3 protein once. The sample includes 610,000 or so distinct CDR3 sequences, approximately 15% of them seen just once. This clonotype turned up a few times. The TCR was taken from a man between 50 and 59 years old who received an inactivated influenza vaccine. This material consisted of PBMCs from blood, taken about 12 days after vaccination. The rearrangement joins TRBV29-1 to TRBJ1-5; TRBD1 is a possible D gene (5 bases). As DNA, the CDR3 is TGCAGCGTCGCTCGTGAGGGGCCCAATCAGCCCCAGCATTTT. Amino acids: CSVAREGPNQPQHF.